This is a list of T cell receptor beta chains from one sample in a study of cytomegalovirus exposure and HLA in healthy donors. Profiled with immunoSEQ multiplex PCR; TCRdb holds only in-frame clones, not every one. The sample includes roughly 95,000 clones, over 60% seen only once; the top ten take 5% to 5.5%. Sequencing input: PBMCs. These receptors all come from a man aged 30-40 years in good health and CMV-seropositive. CDR3s include the opening cysteine and the closing phenylalanine or tryptophan. A D gene is named only where the DNA matches it firmly. Size tells how often a clone was seen (once, few, many) or the class of an expanded clone, and some rows leave it out.

D gene | CDR3 length | J gene | clone size | V gene | CDR3 protein | CDR3 DNA
- | 16 | TRBJ2-3 | - | TRBV18 | CASSPILADGTDTQYF | TGTGCCAGCTCACCGATCCTAGCAGACGGCACAGATACGCAGTATTTT
- | 15 | TRBJ1-1 | - | TRBV25-1 | CASSDPQGGNTEAFF | TGTGCCAGCAGTGACCCACAGGGCGGGAACACTGAAGCTTTCTTT
- | 15 | TRBJ2-7 | - | TRBV7-6 | CASSLEEGATYEQYF | TGTGCCAGCAGCTTAGAGGAGGGGGCGACCTACGAGCAGTACTTC
- | 16 | TRBJ2-1 | few | TRBV28 | CASTSLDSVSYNEQFF | TGTGCCAGCACCTCGCTGGACTCCGTATCCTACAATGAGCAGTTCTTC
TRBD2 | 15 | TRBJ2-7 | - | TRBV11-2 | CASSKGLADSYEQYF | TGTGCCAGCAGCAAGGGACTAGCGGACTCCTACGAGCAGTACTTC
TRBD1 | 15 | TRBJ2-7 | - | TRBV4-3 | CASSQDETGAYEQYF | TGCGCCAGCAGCCAAGATGAGACAGGGGCCTACGAGCAGTACTTC
TRBD2 | 14 | TRBJ2-2 | - | TRBV10-3 | CAILATGGTGELFF | TGTGCCATCCTGGCAACGGGGGGAACCGGGGAGCTGTTTTTT
TRBD1 | 13 | TRBJ1-2 | once | TRBV19 | CASRPGQADGYTF | TGTGCCAGTAGGCCCGGACAGGCTGATGGCTACACCTTC
TRBD2 | 14 | TRBJ2-1 | - | TRBV2 | CASTPGGFDNEQFF | TGTGCCAGCACACCGGGAGGGTTCGACAATGAGCAGTTCTTC
- | 13 | TRBJ1-1 | few | TRBV11-3 | CASSLQMNTEAFF | TGTGCCAGCAGCTTACAGATGAACACTGAAGCTTTCTTT
- | 14 | TRBJ1-1 | - | TRBV6-5 | CASSYSRPNTEAFF | TGTGCCAGCAGTTATTCGCGGCCGAACACTGAAGCTTTCTTT
TRBD1 | 14 | TRBJ2-2 | - | TRBV28 | CASGLTGVTGELFF | TGTGCCAGCGGCTTGACAGGGGTCACCGGGGAGCTGTTTTTT
- | 13 | TRBJ1-1 | - | TRBV15 | CATSREGATEAFF | TGTGCCACCAGCAGGGAAGGGGCCACTGAAGCTTTCTTT
- | 15 | TRBJ1-5 | - | TRBV7-2 | CASSLAGTRNQPQHF | TGTGCCAGCAGCTTAGCTGGGACACGTAATCAGCCCCAGCATTTT
TRBD1 | 13 | TRBJ2-5 | - | TRBV19 | CASSRTGRETQYF | TGTGCCAGTTCACGGACAGGGAGAGAGACCCAGTACTTC
- | 16 | TRBJ2-7 | - | TRBV6-5 | CASSYTRDGSSYEQYF | TGTGCCAGCAGTTACACGCGGGACGGGAGCTCCTACGAGCAGTACTTC
- | 15 | TRBJ2-2 | - | TRBV19 | CASSIQAANTGELFF | TGTGCCAGTAGTATTCAGGCAGCGAACACCGGGGAGCTGTTTTTT
- | 13 | TRBJ2-5 | - | TRBV27 | CASSPQGRGTQYF | TGTGCCAGCAGTCCGCAGGGTAGAGGGACCCAGTACTTC
- | 14 | TRBJ2-7 | - | TRBV4-3 | CASSPRTGFYEQYF | TGCGCCAGCAGCCCCCGCACAGGGTTTTACGAGCAGTACTTC
- | 14 | TRBJ1-2 | - | TRBV11-2 | CASTTYKGNYGYTF | TGTGCCAGCACCACATACAAGGGGAACTATGGCTACACCTTC
- | 13 | TRBJ2-5 | - | TRBV18 | CASSPTVQETQYF | TGTGCCAGCTCACCGACTGTTCAAGAGACCCAGTACTTC
- | 14 | TRBJ1-1 | - | TRBV2 | CASSVLDINTEAFF | TGTGCCAGCAGTGTTCTGGACATTAACACTGAAGCTTTCTTT
- | 15 | TRBJ1-4 | - | TRBV10-3 | CAISESTDEGEKLFF | TGTGCCATCAGTGAGTCCACGGACGAGGGAGAAAAACTGTTTTTT
TRBD2 | 18 | TRBJ2-3 | - | TRBV4-1 | CASSQGPPLAGATDTQYF | TGCGCCAGCAGCCAGGGCCCTCCATTAGCGGGGGCCACAGATACGCAGTATTTT
- | 13 | TRBJ1-2 | - | TRBV6-5 | CASTGQYGYGYTF | TGTGCCAGCACCGGACAGTACGGCTATGGCTACACCTTC
- | 15 | TRBJ2-7 | - | TRBV28 | CASSPGGRNSYEQYF | TGTGCCAGCAGCCCAGGGGGGCGTAACTCCTACGAGCAGTACTTC
- | 14 | TRBJ1-2 | - | TRBV7-9 | CASSPWGDLYGYTF | TGTGCCAGCAGCCCCTGGGGGGACCTTTATGGCTACACCTTC
TRBD1 | 14 | TRBJ1-5 | - | TRBV19 | CASRQTGMDQPQHF | TGTGCCAGTAGACAGACAGGGATGGATCAGCCCCAGCATTTT
- | 14 | TRBJ1-3 | few | TRBV7-6 | CASSLGQSGNTIYF | TGTGCCAGCAGCTTAGGCCAGTCTGGAAACACCATATATTTT
- | 11 | TRBJ2-1 | - | TRBV28 | CASSPLGRQFF | TGTGCCAGCAGTCCCCTCGGTAGGCAGTTCTTC
TRBD1 | 14 | TRBJ2-3 | - | TRBV4-1 | CASRDRAPTDTQYF | TGCGCCAGCCGGGACAGGGCCCCCACAGATACGCAGTATTTT
TRBD1 | 15 | TRBJ1-1 | - | TRBV5-1 | CASSGTGGGDTEAFF | TGCGCCAGCAGCGGGACAGGGGGAGGGGACACTGAAGCTTTCTTT
- | 12 | TRBJ1-2 | - | TRBV29-1 | CSVRTTGYGYTF | TGCAGCGTCCGGACGACAGGCTATGGCTACACCTTC
- | 14 | TRBJ2-2 | - | TRBV15 | CATSRGGLTGELFF | TGTGCCACCAGCAGAGGAGGGCTCACCGGGGAGCTGTTTTTT
- | 12 | TRBJ1-4 | many | TRBV7-9 | CASSRTDEKLFF | TGTGCCAGCAGTCGGACAGATGAAAAACTGTTTTTT
- | 13 | TRBJ2-3 | - | TRBV10-3 | CATSSVTSDTQYF | TGTGCCACCAGCTCGGTAACGTCAGATACGCAGTATTTT
TRBD1 | 14 | TRBJ1-5 | few | TRBV6-5 | CASRETGGNQPQHF | TGTGCCAGCCGGGAGACAGGGGGCAATCAGCCCCAGCATTTT
TRBD2 | 19 | TRBJ2-2 | - | TRBV4-2 | CASSQTRGGLATNTGELFF | TGTGCCAGCAGCCAAACCCGGGGAGGGCTAGCAACGAACACCGGGGAGCTGTTTTTT
TRBD2 | 15 | TRBJ2-3 | - | TRBV2 | CASRLTSGGTDTQYF | TGTGCCAGCAGGCTGACTAGCGGGGGCACAGATACGCAGTATTTT
TRBD1 | 13 | TRBJ1-5 | - | TRBV2 | CASSTGGGQPQHF | TGTGCCAGCAGCACAGGGGGCGGTCAGCCCCAGCATTTT
TRBD2 | 16 | TRBJ2-1 | - | TRBV7-6 | CASSLGSGGSYNEQFF | TGTGCCAGCAGCTTAGGGTCGGGAGGTTCCTACAATGAGCAGTTCTTC
TRBD1 | 13 | TRBJ1-5 | few | TRBV2 | CASSVGTEQPQHF | TGTGCCAGCAGTGTCGGGACAGAACAGCCCCAGCATTTT
TRBD1 | 13 | TRBJ1-1 | few | TRBV5-4 | CASSKGANTEAFF | TGTGCCAGCAGCAAGGGGGCGAACACTGAAGCTTTCTTT
TRBD1 | 17 | TRBJ1-5 | - | TRBV10-3 | CAISEGRDRGFNQPQHF | TGTGCCATCAGTGAGGGCCGGGACAGGGGTTTTAATCAGCCCCAGCATTTT
TRBD2 | 17 | TRBJ2-2 | - | TRBV14 | CASSQDMGGFYTGELFF | TGTGCCAGCAGCCAAGATATGGGGGGGTTTTACACCGGGGAGCTGTTTTTT
TRBD1 | 15 | TRBJ1-1 | - | TRBV25-1 | CASRSDRGRMTEAFF | TGTGCCAGCAGATCCGACAGGGGGCGTATGACTGAAGCTTTCTTT
- | 13 | TRBJ1-2 | - | TRBV25-1 | CASQEPGNYGYTF | TGTGCCAGCCAAGAACCGGGTAACTATGGCTACACCTTC
- | 13 | TRBJ1-1 | - | TRBV19 | CASTRVLDTEAFF | TGTGCCAGTACCCGGGTCCTGGACACTGAAGCTTTCTTT
TRBD1 | 16 | TRBJ2-4 | - | TRBV5-1 | CASSSPAGGGGNIQYF | TGCGCCAGCAGCAGCCCAGCAGGGGGCGGAGGAAACATTCAGTACTTC
- | 16 | TRBJ1-5 | - | TRBV2 | CASSEDSWYSNQPQHF | TGTGCCAGCAGTGAGGACAGCTGGTATAGCAATCAGCCCCAGCATTTT
- | 16 | TRBJ1-4 | - | TRBV15 | CATSRERSGVGEKLFF | TGTGCCACCAGCAGAGAACGATCAGGGGTGGGTGAAAAACTGTTTTTT
- | 14 | TRBJ2-7 | - | TRBV19 | CASSIAGDPNEQYF | TGTGCCAGTAGTATAGCGGGAGATCCCAACGAGCAGTACTTC
- | 15 | TRBJ2-7 | - | TRBV7-2 | CASSLSAGSPYEQYF | TGTGCCAGCAGCTTGAGTGCAGGATCCCCCTACGAGCAGTACTTC
TRBD1 | 14 | TRBJ2-7 | - | TRBV6-5 | CASSSDRKPYEQYF | TGTGCCAGCAGTTCGGACAGGAAGCCCTACGAGCAGTACTTC
TRBD1 | 14 | TRBJ1-2 | - | TRBV7-9 | CASTWGQGADGYTF | TGTGCCAGCACCTGGGGACAGGGGGCGGATGGCTACACCTTC
TRBD2 | 14 | TRBJ2-5 | few | TRBV6-5 | CASMSSGRWETQYF | TGTGCCAGCATGTCTAGCGGGAGGTGGGAGACCCAGTACTTC
- | 14 | TRBJ1-2 | - | TRBV9 | CASSVGQSSIGYTF | TGTGCCAGCAGCGTCGGACAGAGCTCGATTGGCTACACCTTC
- | 16 | TRBJ2-3 | - | TRBV5-1 | CASSLVGDRKTDTQYF | TGCGCCAGCAGCTTGGTAGGAGACAGGAAAACAGATACGCAGTATTTT
- | 13 | TRBJ2-7 | - | TRBV6-1 | CASTTGTHYEQYF | TGTGCCAGCACCACCGGGACACACTACGAGCAGTACTTC